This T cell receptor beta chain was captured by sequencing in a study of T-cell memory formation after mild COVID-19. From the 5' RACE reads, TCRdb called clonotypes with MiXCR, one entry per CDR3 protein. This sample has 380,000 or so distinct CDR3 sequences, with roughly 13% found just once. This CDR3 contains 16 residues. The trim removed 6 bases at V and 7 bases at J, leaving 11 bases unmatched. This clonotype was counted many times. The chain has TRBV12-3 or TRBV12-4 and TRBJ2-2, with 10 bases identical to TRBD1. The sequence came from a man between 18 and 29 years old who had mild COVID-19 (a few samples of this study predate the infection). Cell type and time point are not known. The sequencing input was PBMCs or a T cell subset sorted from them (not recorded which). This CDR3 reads CASSHSTGGFGGELFF. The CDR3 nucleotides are TGTGCCAGCAGCCACTCGACAGGGGGCTTCGGCGGGGAGCTGTTTTTT.